Below are 10 T cell receptor beta chains sequenced from a single sample in a study of cytomegalovirus exposure and HLA in healthy donors (TCRdb year 2017). The library was prepared using the immunoSEQ multiplex PCR assay. For the multiplex PCR, a mixture combining 60 forward primers for TCR Vbeta segments and 13 reverse primers for TCR Jbeta segments was used. TCRdb holds this immuneACCESS table with in-frame rearrangements only. Some clones are missing; in checked studies, unresolved V genes explain under half, and the rest has no known cause. This sample's table carries roughly 60,000 clones. Together, the top ten hold approximately 4% of the sample. The sequencing sample was made of PBMCs. The source is a woman between 18 and 30 years old in good health and CMV-seronegative.

The chain is built from TRBV6-5 and TRBJ1-6, with 7 bases fitting TRBD1. V shed 9 bases and J 8 bases; nucleotides not matched to a gene: 7. Looked up from germline, CDR1 is MNHEY and CDR2 is SVGAGI. This CDR3 is 13 amino acids long. CDR3 protein: CASRDRIDSPLHF. The CDR3 DNA sequence: TGTGCCAGTCGGGACAGAATTGATTCACCCCTCCACTTT.

This chain links TRBV5-6 with TRBJ2-3; the D gene is possibly TRBD2 (6 bases). CDR1 SGHDT and CDR2 YYEEEE come from the germline V gene. Between the trimmed V and J ends, which lost 4 bases and 6 bases, there was a span of 12 bases. This CDR3 comprises 13 residues. CDR3 DNA: TGTGCCAGCAGCCCATTAGCGGACGATACGCAGTATTTT. Its protein is CASSPLADDTQYF.

The rearrangement links TRBV30 to TRBJ1-2, with D unclear. This CDR3 has 15 amino acids. Germline CDR1 GTSNPN, CDR2 SVGIG (reference sequence). Between the trimmed V and J ends, which lost 1 base and 3 bases, there was a span of 15 bases. CDR3 loop: CAWSGSVGEDYGYTF. The CDR3 DNA follows: TGTGCCTGGAGTGGCTCGGTGGGTGAGGACTATGGCTACACCTTC.

The gene calls are TRBV19 and TRBJ1-1, with TRBD1 matching over 7 bases. Germline V gives CDR1 LNHDA, CDR2 SQIVND (reference sequence). J lost 0 bases, V lost 8 bases, and 12 bases had no gene match. This CDR3 spans 16 amino acids. Here the CDR3 reads CASSPWGQLMNTEAFF. DNA of the CDR3: TGTGCCAGTTCTCCCTGGGGACAGTTAATGAACACTGAAGCTTTCTTT.

The V and J genes are TRBV4-2 and TRBJ2-7; 11 positions match TRBD2. The ends lost 4 bases at V and 3 bases at J; junction bases unmatched: 8. Germline V CDR1 and CDR2: LGHNA, YNFKEQ. This CDR3 spans 16 amino acids. The CDR3: CASSPDPGTSGYEQYF. CDR3 coding DNA: TGTGCCAGCAGCCCAGACCCCGGGACTAGCGGCTACGAGCAGTACTTC.

The CDR3 reads CASSLSQAREYF. The CDR3 region has the DNA TGTGCCAGCAGCTTATCGCAGGCAAGAGAGTACTTC. The chain employs TRBV5-6 and TRBJ2-7; no firm D call. The germline gives CDR1 SGHDT, CDR2 YYEEEE. Trimming stripped 2 bases from V and 11 bases from J, with 14 bases between. The CDR3 sequence is 12 residues long.

This chain joins TRBV11-3 and TRBJ2-7; TRBD2 aligns across 10 bases. Germline lookup yields CDR1 SGHNT and CDR2 YENEEA. V was pared by 1 base and J by 3 bases, with 12 bases of the junction left unmatched. The length of the CDR3 is 18 residues. The CDR3 protein is CASSLVVSGRAGDYEQYF. The CDR3 coding sequence is TGTGCCAGCAGCTTAGTGGTCAGCGGGAGGGCCGGAGACTACGAGCAGTACTTC.

The J gene is TRBJ1-1, the V gene TRBV4-1; TRBD1 is a possible D gene (5 bases). The CDR3 extends over 12 amino acids. Germline-derived CDR1 and CDR2 are MGHRA and YSYEKL. V lost 3 bases and J lost 4, with 6 bases in between. The CDR3 loop reads CASSQGPTEAFF. CDR3 DNA sequence: TGCGCCAGCAGCCAGGGGCCCACTGAAGCTTTCTTT.

This rearrangement joins TRBV14 to TRBJ2-6, with D unclear. The ends were cut back, 4 bases at V and 4 bases at J, with 8 bases in the middle. Germline V lookup: CDR1 SGHDN, CDR2 FVKESK. There are 14 residues in the CDR3. CDR3 nucleotide sequence: TGTGCCAGCAGCCTCCTGGGCGGGGCCAACGTCCTGACTTTC. It yields the protein CASSLLGGANVLTF.

This chain uses TRBV5-4 with TRBJ1-2; 8 bases are shared with TRBD1. CDR1 and CDR2 from the germline V gene are SGHNT and YYREEE (reference sequence). The junction had 6 bases not matched to a gene; V was cut back by 7 bases and J by 4 bases. This CDR3 is 13 amino acids long. The CDR3 coding sequence is TGTGCCAGCCTGGACAGGGCCGCCTATGGCTACACCTTC. Protein: CASLDRAAYGYTF.